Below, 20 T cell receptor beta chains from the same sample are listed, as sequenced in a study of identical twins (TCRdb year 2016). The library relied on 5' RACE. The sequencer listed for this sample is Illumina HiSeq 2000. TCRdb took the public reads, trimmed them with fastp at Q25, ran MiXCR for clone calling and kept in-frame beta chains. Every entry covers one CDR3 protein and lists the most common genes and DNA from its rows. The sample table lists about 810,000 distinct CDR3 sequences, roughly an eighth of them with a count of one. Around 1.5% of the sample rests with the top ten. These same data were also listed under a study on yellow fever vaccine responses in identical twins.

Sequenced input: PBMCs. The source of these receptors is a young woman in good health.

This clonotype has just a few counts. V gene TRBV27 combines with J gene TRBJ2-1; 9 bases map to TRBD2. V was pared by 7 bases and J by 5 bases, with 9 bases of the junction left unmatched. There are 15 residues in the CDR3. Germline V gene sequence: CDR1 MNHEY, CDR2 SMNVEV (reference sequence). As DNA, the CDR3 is TGTGCCAGCACGACTAGGATAGCGGGAGACAATGAGCAGTTCTTC. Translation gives CASTTRIAGDNEQFF.

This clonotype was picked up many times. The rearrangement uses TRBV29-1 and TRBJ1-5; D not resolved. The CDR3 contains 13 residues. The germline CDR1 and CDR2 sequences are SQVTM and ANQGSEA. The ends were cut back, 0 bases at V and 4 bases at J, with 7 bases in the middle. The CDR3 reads CSVEEGDNQPQHF. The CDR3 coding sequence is TGCAGCGTTGAAGAGGGAGATAATCAGCCCCAGCATTTT.

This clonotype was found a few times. The CDR3 DNA is TGCGCCAGCAGCCTTTGGGGAGATGATGAGCAGTTCTTC. This translates into CASSLWGDDEQFF. This chain connects TRBV5-1 to TRBJ2-1; TRBD2 might be the D (5 bases). V gave up 4 bases and J gave up 8 bases, with 13 bases separating them. This CDR3 region has 13 residues. Germline V gene data show CDR1 as SGHRS and CDR2 as YFSETQ. The full variable domain, with the rest looked up from reference TRBV5-1 and TRBJ2-1, is KAGVTQTPRYLIKTRGQQVTLSCSPISGHRSVSWYQQTPGQGLQFLFEYFSETQRNKGNFPGRFSGRQFSNSRSEMNVSTLELGDSALYLCASSLWGDDEQFFGPGTRLTVL.

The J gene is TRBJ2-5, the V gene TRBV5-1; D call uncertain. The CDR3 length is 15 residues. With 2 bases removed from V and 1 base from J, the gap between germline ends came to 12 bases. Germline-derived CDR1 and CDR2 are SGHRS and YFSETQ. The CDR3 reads CASSLQLGPQETQYF. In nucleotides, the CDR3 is TGCGCCAGCAGCTTACAACTGGGCCCCCAAGAGACCCAGTACTTC.

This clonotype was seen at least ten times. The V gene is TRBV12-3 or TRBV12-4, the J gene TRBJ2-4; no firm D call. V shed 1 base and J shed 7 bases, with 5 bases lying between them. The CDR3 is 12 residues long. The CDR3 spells CASSLGWNIQYF. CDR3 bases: TGTGCCAGCAGTTTAGGTTGGAACATTCAGTACTTC.

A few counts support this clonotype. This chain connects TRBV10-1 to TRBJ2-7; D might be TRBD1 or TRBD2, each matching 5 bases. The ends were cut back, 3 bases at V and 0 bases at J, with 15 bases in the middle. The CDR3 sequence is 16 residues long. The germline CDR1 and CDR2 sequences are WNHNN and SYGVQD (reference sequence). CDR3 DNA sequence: TGCGCCAGCAGTGATTCCAAGCGGACAAGCTCCTACGAGCAGTACTTC. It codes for CASSDSKRTSSYEQYF.

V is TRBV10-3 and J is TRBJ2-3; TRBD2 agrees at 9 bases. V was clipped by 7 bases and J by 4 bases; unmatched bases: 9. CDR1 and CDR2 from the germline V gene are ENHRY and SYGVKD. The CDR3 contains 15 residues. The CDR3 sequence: CAIKSAGGPSDTQYF. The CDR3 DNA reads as TGTGCCATCAAATCCGCGGGAGGGCCGTCAGATACGCAGTATTTT.

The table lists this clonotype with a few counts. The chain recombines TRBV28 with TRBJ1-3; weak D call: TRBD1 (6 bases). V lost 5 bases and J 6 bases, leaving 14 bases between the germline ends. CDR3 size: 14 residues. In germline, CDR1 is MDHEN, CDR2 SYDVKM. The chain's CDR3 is CASSPGGRKNTIYF. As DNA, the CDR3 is TGTGCCAGCAGTCCTGGGGGGCGAAAAAACACCATATATTTT.

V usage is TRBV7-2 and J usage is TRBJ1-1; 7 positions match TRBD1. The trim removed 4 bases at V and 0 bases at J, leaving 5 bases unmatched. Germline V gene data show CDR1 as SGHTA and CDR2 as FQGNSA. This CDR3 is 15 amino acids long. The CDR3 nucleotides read TGTGCCAGCAGCTGGCGACAGGGTATGAACACTGAAGCTTTCTTT. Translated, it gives CASSWRQGMNTEAFF.

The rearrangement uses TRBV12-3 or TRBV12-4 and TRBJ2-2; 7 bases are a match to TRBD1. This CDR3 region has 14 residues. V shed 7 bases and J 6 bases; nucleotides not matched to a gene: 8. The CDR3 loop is CASTTGEWAGELFF. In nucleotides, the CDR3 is TGTGCCAGCACTACAGGGGAATGGGCCGGGGAGCTGTTTTTT.

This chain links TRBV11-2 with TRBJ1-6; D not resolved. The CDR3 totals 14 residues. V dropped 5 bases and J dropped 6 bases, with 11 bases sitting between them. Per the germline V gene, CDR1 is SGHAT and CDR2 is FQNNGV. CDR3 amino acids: CASSLMGLNSPLHF. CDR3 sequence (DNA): TGTGCCAGCAGCCTCATGGGCCTTAATTCACCCCTCCACTTT.

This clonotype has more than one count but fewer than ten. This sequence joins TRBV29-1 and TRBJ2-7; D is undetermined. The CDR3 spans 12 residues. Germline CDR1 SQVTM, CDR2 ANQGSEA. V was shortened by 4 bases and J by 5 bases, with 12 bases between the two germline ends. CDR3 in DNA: TGCAGCGTTGGTATTAGCACCCACGAGCAGTACTTC. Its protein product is CSVGISTHEQYF.

CDR3 coding DNA: TGTGCCAGCGTGTTATCCGGGACAGGGGCGACCGGGGAGCTGTTTTTT. Amino acids: CASVLSGTGATGELFF. The J gene is TRBJ2-2, the V gene TRBV12-3 or TRBV12-4; 10 bases map to TRBD1. V lost 8 bases, J lost 5 bases, and 11 bases stayed unmatched. The CDR3 sequence is 16 residues long.

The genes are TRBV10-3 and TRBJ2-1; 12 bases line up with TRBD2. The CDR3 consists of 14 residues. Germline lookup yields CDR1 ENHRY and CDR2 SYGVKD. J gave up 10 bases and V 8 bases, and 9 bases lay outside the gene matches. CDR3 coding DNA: TGTGCCATCGGGAGACTAGCGGGAGAGGGCGAGCAGTTCTTC. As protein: CAIGRLAGEGEQFF.

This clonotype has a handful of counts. CDR3 in amino acids: CASHRNHRTAGAAFF. The DNA of the CDR3 is TGTGCCAGCCACAGAAACCACCGGACAGCCGGGGCAGCTTTCTTT. The chain employs TRBV6-1 and TRBJ1-1; tentatively, D is TRBD1 (6 bases). CDR3 size: 15 residues. The germline CDR1 and CDR2 sequences are MNHNS and SASEGT. The V end was cut by 8 bases, the J end by 10 bases, with 26 bases between.

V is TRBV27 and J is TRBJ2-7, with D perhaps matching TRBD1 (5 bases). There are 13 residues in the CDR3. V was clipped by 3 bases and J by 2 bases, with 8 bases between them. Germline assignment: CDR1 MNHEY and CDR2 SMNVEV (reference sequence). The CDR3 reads CASSFGATYEQYF. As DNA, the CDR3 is TGTGCCAGCAGTTTTGGGGCCACCTACGAGCAGTACTTC.

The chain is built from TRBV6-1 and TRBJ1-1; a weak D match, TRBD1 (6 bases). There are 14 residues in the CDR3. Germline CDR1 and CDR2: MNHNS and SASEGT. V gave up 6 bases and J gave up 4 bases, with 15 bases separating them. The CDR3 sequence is CASSLQQGGTEAFF. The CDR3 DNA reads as TGTGCCAGCAGCTTGCAACAGGGAGGCACTGAAGCTTTCTTT.

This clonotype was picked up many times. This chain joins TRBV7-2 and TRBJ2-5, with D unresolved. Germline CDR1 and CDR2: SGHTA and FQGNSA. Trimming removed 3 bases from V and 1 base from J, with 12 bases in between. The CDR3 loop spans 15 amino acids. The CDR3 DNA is TGTGCCAGCAGCTTGTCCTGGGCACCCCAAGAGACCCAGTACTTC. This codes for CASSLSWAPQETQYF. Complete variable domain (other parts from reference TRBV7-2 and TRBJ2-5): GAGVSQSPSNKVTEKGKDVELRCDPISGHTALYWYRQSLGQGLEFLIYFQGNSAPDKSGLPSDRFSAERTGGSVSTLTIQRTQQEDSAVYLCASSLSWAPQETQYFGPGTRLLVL.

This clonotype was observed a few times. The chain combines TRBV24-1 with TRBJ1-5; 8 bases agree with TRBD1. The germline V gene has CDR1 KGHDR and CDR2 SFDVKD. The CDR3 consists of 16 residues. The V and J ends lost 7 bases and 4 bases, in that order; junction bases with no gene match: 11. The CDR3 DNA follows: TGTGCCACCAGGAGCCCGACAGGGGCGGAAAATCAGCCCCAGCATTTT. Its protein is CATRSPTGAENQPQHF.

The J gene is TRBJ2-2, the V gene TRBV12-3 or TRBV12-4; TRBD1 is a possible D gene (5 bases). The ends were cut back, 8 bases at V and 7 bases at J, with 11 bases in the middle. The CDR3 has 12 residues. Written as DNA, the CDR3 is TGTGCCAGCGTTTCACAGGTCGGGGAGCTGTTTTTT. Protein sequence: CASVSQVGELFF.